The TCR beta chain described here comes from a study of PD-1 blockade in classical Hodgkin lymphoma. Study-level findings and limits: As was reported, newly diagnosed patients showed lower baseline TCR diversity than healthy donors did. Newly diagnosed patients and complete responders had comparable diversity at baseline. The origin of the repertoire differences remains undefined, with disease activity or prior therapy as possible causes.

In every patient, relapse followed autologous stem cell transplantation, while exposure to brentuximab vedotin differed. With 1 base removed from V and 3 bases from J, the gap between germline ends came to 9 bases. The CDR3 contains 14 residues. CDR1 is SEHNR and CDR2 is FQNEAQ in the germline V gene (reference sequence). A remark on this clone: The antigen remains unidentified.

Sequencing was performed with immunoSEQ multiplex PCR; in TCRdb, only in-frame clones are kept and a portion is missing. The sample has more than 140,000 clones, about 78% seen once. The V and J genes are TRBV7-9 and TRBJ1-2; maybe TRBD1 (5 bases). The material was peripheral blood mononuclear cells (PBMCs), obtained before the second cycle of nivolumab. The TCR sequence derives from a human donor with classical Hodgkin lymphoma. The CDR3 sequence is CASSLGGADYGYTF. CDR3 nucleotide sequence: TGTGCCAGCAGCTTAGGTGGGGCGGACTATGGCTACACCTTC.